This T cell receptor beta chain was captured in a study of cytomegalovirus exposure and HLA in healthy donors. Regarding the study as a whole: Reportedly, fewer N-insertions than the roughly 700-donor mean appeared in an Asian-associated ancestry cluster in a later analysis.

Concerning this clone: Its antigen is as yet unknown.

The J segment lost 4 bases and the V segment lost 2 bases, leaving 4 bases of the junction unmatched. The CDR3 spans 16 residues. Germline V gives CDR1 KGHSH, CDR2 LQKENI. PCR involved 60 Vbeta and 13 Jbeta primers. The data were produced by immunoSEQ multiplex PCR, yet TCRdb's version contains in-frame clones alone and is incomplete. This table has about 200,000 clones, about four fifths appearing once. Material for sequencing was PBMCs. The chain carries TRBV18 and TRBJ2-2, with 10 nucleotides matching TRBD1. This sequence was found in a woman between 18 and 29 years old in good health and CMV-seronegative. As DNA, the CDR3 is TGTGCCAGCTCACCAACGGGACAGGGGTTCACCGGGGAGCTGTTTTTT. It encodes CASSPTGQGFTGELFF.